This T cell receptor (beta chain) was retrieved from a study of blood T cells in healthy people across ages. Across the study: About one barcoded beta molecule was captured per two T cells (by template switching). General observations from the study: Naive T cell percentage showed a strong correlation with TCR beta diversity.

Sample-barcoded 5' priming and a J-beta primer mix drove a second PCR of about 6 to 12 cycles. TCRdb processed the 5' RACE reads anew with MiXCR; each CDR3 protein has one entry. This repertoire shows some 730,000 distinct CDR3 sequences, about 20% found once; its top ten account for about 20%. About this clonotype itself: Its antigen is unknown.

V gave up 2 bases and J gave up 6 bases, with 8 bases separating them. The CDR3 runs to 14 residues. The genes are TRBV12-3 or TRBV12-4 and TRBJ1-6; the D gene is possibly TRBD1 (5 bases). The sequenced material came from blood. The TCR was taken from an older man in good health. This chain's CDR3 is CASSLMGGNSPLHF. The CDR3 DNA is TGTGCCAGCAGTTTAATGGGGGGTAATTCACCCCTCCACTTT.